Listed below are T cell receptor beta chains from one sample, sequenced in a study of T cells after yellow fever vaccination. TCRdb recomputed calls from the 5' RACE reads with MiXCR, one row per CDR3 protein. The data contain some 390,000 distinct CDR3 sequences, about 6.2% of them seen just once; the ten biggest clones take up 15%. The sequences come from PBMCs, collected 5 days after the yellow fever booster vaccination. The receptor source for this set is a man aged 25-40 years who received the YFV17D yellow fever vaccine. Both conserved end residues are part of each CDR3. The D gene is left open where the match is weak. Size tells how often a clone was seen (once, few, many) or the class of an expanded clone, and some rows leave it out.

clone size,J gene,D gene,V gene,CDR3 protein,CDR3 DNA
few,TRBJ2-7,-,TRBV11-2,CASSLDGGAHEQYF,TGTGCCAGCAGCTTAGATGGGGGGGCCCACGAGCAGTACTTC
-,TRBJ2-2,TRBD2,TRBV5-4,CASSLASGIFAGELFF,TGTGCCAGCAGCTTGGCTAGCGGGATATTTGCCGGGGAGCTGTTTTTT
many,TRBJ1-5,TRBD1,TRBV7-9,CASSLGQGSGQPQHF,TGTGCCAGCAGCTTGGGACAGGGGAGTGGGCAGCCCCAGCATTTT
many,TRBJ2-7,-,TRBV30,CAWSVRAGGVEQYF,TGTGCCTGGAGTGTACGGGCAGGTGGGGTGGAGCAGTACTTC
-,TRBJ2-7,-,TRBV19,CASQGRQGYEQYF,TGTGCCAGTCAGGGACGGCAAGGCTACGAGCAGTACTTC
-,TRBJ2-2,-,TRBV28,CASKERANTGELFF,TGTGCCAGTAAGGAGAGGGCGAACACCGGGGAGCTGTTTTTT
many,TRBJ2-5,-,TRBV5-1,CASRFRGTALRETQYF,TGCGCCAGCAGGTTTCGAGGGACTGCCCTTCGAGAGACCCAGTACTTC
few,TRBJ2-7,TRBD1,TRBV5-1,CASSRFTGQVADEQYF,TGCGCCAGCAGCCGGTTCACGGGACAGGTCGCGGACGAGCAGTACTTC
few,TRBJ2-7,TRBD2,TRBV7-2,CASSVSSGRYEQYF,TGTGCCAGCAGCGTCTCTAGCGGGAGGTACGAGCAGTACTTC
few,TRBJ1-3,-,TRBV12-3/TRBV12-4,CASSSSTLLGNTIYF,TGTGCCAGCAGTTCGTCTACTCTCCTAGGAAACACCATATATTTT
many,TRBJ2-1,-,TRBV15,CATSRDMGVPWNEQFF,TGTGCCACCAGCAGAGATATGGGGGTGCCGTGGAATGAGCAGTTCTTC
-,TRBJ2-3,TRBD2,TRBV20-1,CSARILAGGHTDTQYF,TGCAGTGCTAGAATCCTAGCGGGAGGACACACAGATACGCAGTATTTT
many,TRBJ2-2,-,TRBV25-1,CASSRAGLNTGELFF,TGTGCCAGCAGTCGTGCGGGACTCAACACCGGGGAGCTGTTTTTT
few,TRBJ1-5,-,TRBV6-1,CASRTSSNQPQHF,TGTGCCAGCCGGACATCGAGCAATCAGCCCCAGCATTTT
-,TRBJ1-5,-,TRBV29-1,CSVRASGNQPQHF,TGCAGCGTCCGCGCAAGTGGAAATCAGCCCCAGCATTTT
many,TRBJ2-3,-,TRBV12-3/TRBV12-4,CASSSPPRAADTQYF,TGTGCCAGCAGCTCACCCCCTCGGGCGGCAGATACGCAGTATTTT
-,TRBJ1-2,-,TRBV25-1,CATTGGPGGYGYTF,TGTGCCACCACCGGAGGGCCGGGGGGCTATGGCTACACCTTC
many,TRBJ2-1,TRBD2,TRBV7-3,CASSSFGLAGYNEQFF,TGTGCCAGCAGCTCCTTTGGACTAGCGGGGTACAATGAGCAGTTCTTC
-,TRBJ1-2,-,TRBV5-1,CASSLGEAYGYTF,TGCGCCAGCAGCTTGGGGGAGGCCTATGGCTACACCTTC
few,TRBJ1-3,TRBD1,TRBV6-1,CASSLGQASRGNTIYF,TGTGCCAGCAGTCTAGGACAGGCGAGTCGTGGAAACACCATATATTTT
many,TRBJ2-3,-,TRBV30,CAWSEGQPGTDTQYF,TGTGCCTGGAGTGAAGGACAACCGGGGACAGATACGCAGTATTTT
-,TRBJ1-5,TRBD1,TRBV6-6,CASSYGRGTGPAF,TGTGCCAGCAGTTACGGGAGGGGGACAGGGCCAGCTTTT
few,TRBJ2-7,-,TRBV20-1,CSARSLASLNEQYF,TGCAGTGCTAGATCCCTCGCTAGCTTAAACGAGCAGTACTTC
many,TRBJ2-1,TRBD2,TRBV14,CASSQGLAVKNEQFF,TGTGCCAGCAGCCAAGGGCTAGCGGTAAAGAATGAGCAGTTCTTC
-,TRBJ2-1,-,TRBV3-1,CASSHLNSRAAGNEQFF,TGTGCCAGCAGCCACCTTAATAGCCGGGCCGCAGGCAATGAGCAGTTCTTC
-,TRBJ2-2,-,TRBV29-1,CSVLRGMNTGELFF,TGCAGCGTCCTTAGGGGAATGAACACCGGGGAGCTGTTTTTT
many,TRBJ2-3,TRBD2,TRBV5-6,CASSLERGTSGFADTQYF,TGTGCCAGCAGCTTGGAGAGGGGGACTAGCGGGTTTGCCGATACGCAGTATTTT
-,TRBJ1-2,-,TRBV6-5,CASTMQGFEGHGYTF,TGTGCCAGCACTATGCAGGGGTTTGAAGGGCATGGCTACACCTTC
many,TRBJ2-1,-,TRBV4-2,CASSQDMVANEQFF,TGTGCCAGCAGCCAAGATATGGTAGCTAATGAGCAGTTCTTC
many,TRBJ2-6,-,TRBV19,CASNPRDNNVLTF,TGTGCCAGTAATCCCCGTGACAACAACGTCCTGACTTTC
few,TRBJ1-1,-,TRBV2,CASTSLTEAFF,TGTGCCAGCACCTCCCTCACTGAAGCTTTCTTT
few,TRBJ2-7,TRBD1,TRBV20-1,CSATGQGYPYEQYF,TGCAGTGCCACGGGACAGGGGTATCCCTACGAGCAGTACTTC
-,TRBJ2-2,TRBD1,TRBV5-5,CASSYRDRNTGELFF,TGTGCCAGCAGCTACCGGGACAGAAACACCGGGGAGCTGTTTTTT
-,TRBJ1-1,TRBD1,TRBV4-3,CASSQDSRGIGVGTEAFF,TGCGCCAGCAGCCAAGACAGCAGGGGGATAGGGGTCGGCACTGAAGCTTTCTTT
few,TRBJ1-1,-,TRBV14,CASSPLGRDTEAFF,TGTGCCAGCAGCCCGTTGGGGCGAGACACTGAAGCTTTCTTT
-,TRBJ1-2,-,TRBV6-5,CASRLHSLPWGYTF,TGTGCCAGCAGATTACACAGCCTCCCCTGGGGCTACACCTTC
many,TRBJ2-1,TRBD2,TRBV12-3/TRBV12-4,CASSPPGLAHYEQFF,TGTGCCAGCAGTCCTCCGGGACTAGCTCATTATGAGCAGTTCTTC
-,TRBJ2-7,-,TRBV27,CASRRAAVSYEQYF,TGTGCCAGCAGACGCGCGGCGGTCTCCTACGAGCAGTACTTC
-,TRBJ2-1,-,TRBV5-1,CASSPPGRPNDQFF,TGCGCCAGCAGCCCGCCCGGACGACCCAACGACCAGTTCTTC
-,TRBJ2-1,TRBD1,TRBV5-1,CASSLALGQGWFF,TGCGCCAGCAGCTTGGCCCTGGGACAGGGGTGGTTCTTC
few,TRBJ2-1,TRBD2,TRBV20-1,CSARDPAGGYNEQFF,TGCAGTGCTAGAGATCCAGCGGGGGGTTACAATGAGCAGTTCTTC
many,TRBJ2-3,TRBD2,TRBV5-1,CASSYATSGSVDTQYF,TGCGCCAGCAGCTACGCGACTAGCGGGAGTGTAGATACGCAGTATTTT
few,TRBJ2-3,-,TRBV30,CAWTTGEGTDTQYF,TGTGCCTGGACCACCGGGGAAGGGACAGATACGCAGTATTTT
many,TRBJ2-5,TRBD2,TRBV7-2,CASSVTSGYQETQYF,TGTGCCAGCAGCGTGACTAGCGGGTACCAAGAGACCCAGTACTTC
many,TRBJ2-7,TRBD2,TRBV5-1,CASSPQGSGRSNEQYF,TGCGCCAGCAGCCCCCAGGGTAGCGGGAGGTCCAACGAGCAGTACTTC
few,TRBJ2-5,-,TRBV18,CASSPRQPETQYF,TGTGCCAGCTCACCAAGACAGCCAGAGACCCAGTACTTC
-,TRBJ2-7,-,TRBV27,CASSFGTVPYEQYF,TGTGCCAGCAGCTTTGGGACCGTCCCCTACGAGCAGTACTTC
-,TRBJ2-5,TRBD1,TRBV18,CASSPPGQGGQETQYF,TGTGCCAGCTCACCACCGGGACAGGGTGGCCAAGAGACCCAGTACTTC
few,TRBJ2-1,TRBD2,TRBV11-2,CASSLVLAGVSYNEQFF,TGTGCCAGCAGCTTAGTTCTAGCGGGAGTTTCCTACAATGAGCAGTTCTTC
many,TRBJ2-1,TRBD2,TRBV20-1,CSARGLAEQNEQFF,TGCAGTGCTAGAGGACTAGCGGAGCAAAATGAGCAGTTCTTC
few,TRBJ2-1,-,TRBV7-2,CASSDRQKYNEQFF,TGTGCCAGCAGCGATAGACAAAAATACAATGAGCAGTTCTTC
many,TRBJ2-1,-,TRBV6-1,CASRGRLAYNEQFF,TGTGCCAGCAGGGGTCGACTAGCCTACAATGAGCAGTTCTTC
-,TRBJ2-1,TRBD1,TRBV5-5,CASSLEGTGAYNEQFF,TGTGCCAGCAGCTTGGAAGGGACAGGGGCCTACAATGAGCAGTTCTTC
few,TRBJ1-3,-,TRBV28,CASSYHPGRPGNTIYF,TGTGCCAGCAGTTACCATCCTGGACGTCCTGGAAACACCATATATTTT